This TCR beta chain was identified in a study of control samples from healthy donors and cancer patients. The table lists this clone with a count of one. The protocol was immunoSEQ multiplex PCR, while the TCRdb copy is restricted to in-frame clones and leaves out a portion. The table includes 350,000 to 450,000 clones, about nine tenths detected once. Sequencing was done on a sample of PBMCs. This receptor was obtained from a man between 40 and 49 years old with head and neck cancer.

The CDR3 reads CAWSVVGAGADTQYF. CDR3 sequence (DNA): TGTGCCTGGAGTGTAGTGGGCGCGGGAGCAGATACGCAGTATTTT. The chain employs TRBV30 and TRBJ2-3; 7 bases fit TRBD2. The J segment lost 4 bases and the V segment lost 0 bases, leaving 7 bases of the junction unmatched. CDR1 GTSNPN and CDR2 SVGIG come from the germline V gene (reference sequence). This CDR3 comprises 15 residues.